This T cell receptor (beta chain) was captured by sequencing in a study of T cell repertoires in cytomegalovirus infection. Per germline, CDR1 SGHNT and CDR2 YENEEA. The CDR3 totals 15 residues. The ends were cut back, 0 bases at V and 6 bases at J, with 13 bases in the middle. TCRdb reanalysed the reads using MiXCR and keeps one entry per CDR3 protein. In the table there are about 320,000 distinct CDR3 sequences, 9.5% of which are singletons. This clonotype originated in a human donor in good health (CMV status not recorded). Some clones in this sample may be carry-over from other donors' samples. Sequencing was carried out using PBMCs. The gene calls are TRBV11-3 and TRBJ2-3; TRBD2 might be the D (7 bases). DNA of the CDR3: TGTGCCAGCAGCTTAGAGGGGGGGCCCAGGGATACGCAGTATTTT. This gives the protein CASSLEGGPRDTQYF.